The source of this TCR beta chain is a study of beta chain features in type 1 diabetes. Deletions cut 0 bases from V and 5 bases from J, with 12 bases between. CDR3 length: 15 amino acids. Germline lookup yields CDR1 MNHEY and CDR2 SVGAGI. cDNA synthesis used the whole RNA isolate, giving expressed TCRB sequences. TCRdb keeps only in-frame clones here, not all; method: immunoSEQ multiplex PCR. Of about 450,000 clones listed, more than 9.5% were seen once; the top ten hold roughly 0.046%. General study points: VDJ junctions sequenced from type 1 diabetes patients showed fewer insertions and more deletions.

This clone was counted between two and nine times. What it binds is not known. The chain uses TRBV6-5 and TRBJ2-3, with D unclear. Sample: naive CD4+ T cells from blood. This clonotype originated in a young woman in good health. The CDR3, as DNA: TGTGCCAGCAGTTACTCGTTCGGGTCACGAGATACGCAGTATTTT. Residues: CASSYSFGSRDTQYF.